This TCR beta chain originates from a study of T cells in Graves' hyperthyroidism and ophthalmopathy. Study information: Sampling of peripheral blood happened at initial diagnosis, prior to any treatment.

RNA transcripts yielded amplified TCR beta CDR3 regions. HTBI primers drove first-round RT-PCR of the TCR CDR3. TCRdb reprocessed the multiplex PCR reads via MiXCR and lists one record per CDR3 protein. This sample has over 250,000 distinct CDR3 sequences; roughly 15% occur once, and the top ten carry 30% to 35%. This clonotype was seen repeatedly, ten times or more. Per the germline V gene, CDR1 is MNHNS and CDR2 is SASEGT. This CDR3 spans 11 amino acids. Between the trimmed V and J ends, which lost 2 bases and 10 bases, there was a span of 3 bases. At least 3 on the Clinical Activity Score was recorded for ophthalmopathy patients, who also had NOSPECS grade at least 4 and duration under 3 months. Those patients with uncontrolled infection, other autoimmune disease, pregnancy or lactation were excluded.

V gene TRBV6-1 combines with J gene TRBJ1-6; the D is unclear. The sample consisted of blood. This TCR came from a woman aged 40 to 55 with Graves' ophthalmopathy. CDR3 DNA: TGTGCCAGCAGTGAACTCTCACCCCTCCACTTT. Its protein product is CASSELSPLHF.